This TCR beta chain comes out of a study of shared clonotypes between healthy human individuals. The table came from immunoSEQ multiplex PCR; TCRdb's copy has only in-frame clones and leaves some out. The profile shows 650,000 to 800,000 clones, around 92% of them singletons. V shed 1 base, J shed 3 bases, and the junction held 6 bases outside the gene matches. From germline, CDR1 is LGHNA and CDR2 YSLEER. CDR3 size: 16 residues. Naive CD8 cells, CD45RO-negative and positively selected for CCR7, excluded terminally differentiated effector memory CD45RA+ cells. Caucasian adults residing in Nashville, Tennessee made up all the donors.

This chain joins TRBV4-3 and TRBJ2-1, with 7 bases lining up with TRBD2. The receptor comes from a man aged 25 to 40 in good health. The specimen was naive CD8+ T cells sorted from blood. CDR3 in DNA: TGCGCCAGCAGCCAAGGAAGCGGGAAGAACTACAATGAGCAGTTCTTC. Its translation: CASSQGSGKNYNEQFF.